These T cell receptor beta chains were read from a single sample in a study of cytomegalovirus exposure and HLA in healthy donors. TCRdb's copy holds only in-frame clones and misses some; the assay was immunoSEQ multiplex PCR. Recorded for this sample: 120,000 to 150,000 clones. The specimen sequenced was PBMCs. The receptors shown here come from a man aged 35 to 55 in good health and CMV-seronegative. CDR3s include the opening cysteine and the closing phenylalanine or tryptophan.

V,J,CDR3
TRBV4-3,TRBJ2-7,CASSQDQGTSSYEQYF
TRBV19,TRBJ2-7,CASSILQGPGSHEQYF
TRBV6-1,TRBJ1-6,CASWREETSPPHF
TRBV15,TRBJ2-5,CATGGNGVQETQYF
TRBV5-8,TRBJ1-6,CASSLMDRGGSPLHF
TRBV19,TRBJ2-1,CASSTRTGANEQFF
TRBV19,TRBJ2-3,CASKLRGSTDTQYF
TRBV7-2,TRBJ2-1,CASSRPGQPTDEQFF
TRBV19,TRBJ1-5,CASSPGIPTSNQPQHF
TRBV28,TRBJ2-7,CASSQTYEQYF
TRBV27,TRBJ1-5,CASSLVANQPQHF
TRBV7-9,TRBJ2-1,CASTSRIQAITNEQFF
TRBV29-1,TRBJ1-2,CSVDRNYGYTF
TRBV11-2,TRBJ2-1,CASSFRLAGTYNEQFF
TRBV19,TRBJ1-6,CASSIGGWHDSPLHF
TRBV7-2,TRBJ2-1,CASSLAAGGSLNEQFF
TRBV9,TRBJ1-4,CASSVAPLATNEKLFF
TRBV5-4,TRBJ2-1,CASSTRGIPYNEQFF
TRBV4-3,TRBJ1-6,CASSQDGTGLVNSPLHF
TRBV2,TRBJ2-1,CASSGGPFAYNEQFF
TRBV6-5,TRBJ2-7,CASSYGGRDRTPMYF
TRBV28,TRBJ1-1,CASRGQMNTEAFF
TRBV2,TRBJ1-1,CAATSGRATEAFF
TRBV6-6,TRBJ1-5,CASSNGGQPQHF
TRBV19,TRBJ1-5,CASSIVRGKQPQHF
TRBV5-4,TRBJ2-2,CASSRGGLAGSRTGELFF
TRBV7-9,TRBJ1-2,CASSSDSYGYTF
TRBV5-6,TRBJ1-1,CASSLQRTGEAFF
TRBV10-3,TRBJ1-6,CAISESMVRGRGDSPLHF
TRBV9,TRBJ2-7,CASSASVGTGESYEQYF
TRBV25-1,TRBJ2-1,CASSEYGGGNEQFF
TRBV9,TRBJ1-2,CASSVTGFGYTF
TRBV5-4,TRBJ2-7,CASSSATGNNYEQYF
TRBV27,TRBJ2-7,CAGGGARNYEQYF
TRBV6-5,NA,CASMDAGVSYEQYF
TRBV28,TRBJ1-2,CASSLGTGPYGYTF
TRBV2,TRBJ1-2,CASSTRGTHGYTF
TRBV7-6,TRBJ2-1,CASSLGRGISYNEQFF
TRBV2,TRBJ2-3,CASSILTGARTDTQYF
TRBV7-7,TRBJ2-1,CASSPTASSYNEQFF
TRBV11-3,TRBJ2-2,CASSFAPGGLGGELFF
TRBV27,TRBJ2-7,CASSFFPSPERTGGTDVLYEQYF
TRBV6-6,TRBJ1-6,CASSQGGQGFSPLHF
TRBV4-3,TRBJ2-5,CASSQDWGPQETQYF
TRBV2,TRBJ2-3,CASSEGTGGTDTQYF
TRBV5-4,TRBJ1-3,CASSDFGNTIYF
TRBV9,TRBJ1-4,CASSVRDRGGNEKLFF
TRBV7-9,TRBJ2-5,CASSFGSKETQYF